This TCR beta chain was observed in a study of T cells after yellow fever vaccination. V was cut by 2 bases and J by 0 bases, with 9 bases left in between. The length of the CDR3 is 15 residues. Germline CDR1 and CDR2: SGHRS and YFSETQ. One entry per CDR3 protein, called by TCRdb with MiXCR from the 5' RACE reads. The data show some 150,000 distinct CDR3 sequences, roughly 9.6% seen once. The chain couples TRBV5-1 to TRBJ1-3; no clear D gene. The source is a man aged 18 to 29 who received the YFV17D yellow fever vaccine. Source: CD8+ T cells sorted from PBMCs, taken 15 days after the yellow fever booster vaccination. CDR3 nucleotide sequence: TGCGCCAGCAGCTTATATAGAGACTCTGGAAACACCATATATTTT. This encodes CASSLYRDSGNTIYF.